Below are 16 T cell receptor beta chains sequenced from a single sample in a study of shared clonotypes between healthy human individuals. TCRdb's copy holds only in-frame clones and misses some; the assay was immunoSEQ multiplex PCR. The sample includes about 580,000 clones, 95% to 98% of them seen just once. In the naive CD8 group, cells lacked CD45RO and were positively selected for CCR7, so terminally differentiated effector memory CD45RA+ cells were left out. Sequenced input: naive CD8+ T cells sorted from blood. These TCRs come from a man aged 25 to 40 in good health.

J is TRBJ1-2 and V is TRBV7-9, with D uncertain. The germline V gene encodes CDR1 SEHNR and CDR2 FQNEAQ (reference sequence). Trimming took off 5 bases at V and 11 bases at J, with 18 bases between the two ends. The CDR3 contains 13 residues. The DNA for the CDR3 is TGTGCCAGCAGCCTCGACCTTCACAAATTATACACCTTC. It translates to CASSLDLHKLYTF.

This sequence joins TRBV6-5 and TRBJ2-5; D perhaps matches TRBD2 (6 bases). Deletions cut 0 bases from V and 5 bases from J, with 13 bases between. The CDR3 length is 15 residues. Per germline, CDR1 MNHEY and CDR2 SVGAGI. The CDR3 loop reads CASSYSASEGETQYF. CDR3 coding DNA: TGTGCCAGCAGTTACTCGGCTTCGGAGGGGGAGACCCAGTACTTC.

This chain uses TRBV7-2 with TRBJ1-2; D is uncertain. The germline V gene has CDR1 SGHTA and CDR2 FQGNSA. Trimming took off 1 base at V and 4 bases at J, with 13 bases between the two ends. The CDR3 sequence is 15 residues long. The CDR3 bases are TGTGCCAGCAGCTTAGGGTCAGAAGGACTCTATGGCTACACCTTC. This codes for CASSLGSEGLYGYTF. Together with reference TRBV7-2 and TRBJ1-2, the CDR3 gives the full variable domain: GAGVSQSPSNKVTEKGKDVELRCDPISGHTALYWYRQSLGQGLEFLIYFQGNSAPDKSGLPSDRFSAERTGGSVSTLTIQRTQQEDSAVYLCASSLGSEGLYGYTFGSGTRLTVV.

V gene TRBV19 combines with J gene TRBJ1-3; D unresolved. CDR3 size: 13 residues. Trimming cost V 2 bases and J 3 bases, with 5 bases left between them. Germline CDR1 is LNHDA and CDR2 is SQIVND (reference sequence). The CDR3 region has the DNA TGTGCCAGTAGTATAATGGATGGAAACACCATATATTTT. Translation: CASSIMDGNTIYF.

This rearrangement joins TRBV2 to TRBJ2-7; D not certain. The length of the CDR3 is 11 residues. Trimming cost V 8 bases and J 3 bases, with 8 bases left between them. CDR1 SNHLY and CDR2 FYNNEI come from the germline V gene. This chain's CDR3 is CASYVIYEQYF. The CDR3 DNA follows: TGTGCCAGCTATGTTATCTACGAGCAGTACTTC.

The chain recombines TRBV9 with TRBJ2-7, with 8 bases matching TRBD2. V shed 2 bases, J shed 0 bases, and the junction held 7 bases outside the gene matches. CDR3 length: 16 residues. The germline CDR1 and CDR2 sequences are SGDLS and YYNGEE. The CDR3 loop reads CASSVSGEGGSYEQYF. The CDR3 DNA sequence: TGTGCCAGCAGCGTTAGCGGGGAGGGTGGCTCCTACGAGCAGTACTTC.

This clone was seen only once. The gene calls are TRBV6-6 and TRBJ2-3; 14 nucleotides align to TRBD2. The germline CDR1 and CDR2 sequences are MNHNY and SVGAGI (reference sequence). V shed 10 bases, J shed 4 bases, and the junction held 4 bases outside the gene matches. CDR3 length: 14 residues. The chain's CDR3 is CATSGLAGADTQYF. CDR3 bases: TGTGCCACCTCGGGACTAGCGGGAGCAGATACGCAGTATTTT.

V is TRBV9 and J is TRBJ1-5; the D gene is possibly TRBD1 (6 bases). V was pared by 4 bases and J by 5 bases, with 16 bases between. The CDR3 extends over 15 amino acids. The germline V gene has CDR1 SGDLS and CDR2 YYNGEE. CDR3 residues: CASSPGGGGYQPQHF. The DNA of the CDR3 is TGTGCCAGCAGCCCCGGGGGCGGGGGTTATCAGCCCCAGCATTTT.

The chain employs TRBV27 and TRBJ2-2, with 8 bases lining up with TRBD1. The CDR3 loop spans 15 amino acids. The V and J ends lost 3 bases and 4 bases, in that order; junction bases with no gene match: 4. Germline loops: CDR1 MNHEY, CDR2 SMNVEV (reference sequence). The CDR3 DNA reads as TGTGCCAGCAGTTTCAGGGGGCGGAGCACCGGGGAGCTGTTTTTT. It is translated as CASSFRGRSTGELFF.

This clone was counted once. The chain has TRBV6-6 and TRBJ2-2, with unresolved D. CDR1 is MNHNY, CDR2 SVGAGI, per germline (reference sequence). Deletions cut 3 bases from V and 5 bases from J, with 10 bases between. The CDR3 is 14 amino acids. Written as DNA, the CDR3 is TGTGCCAGCAGTTATTCCCAAGATACCGGGGAGCTGTTTTTT. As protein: CASSYSQDTGELFF.

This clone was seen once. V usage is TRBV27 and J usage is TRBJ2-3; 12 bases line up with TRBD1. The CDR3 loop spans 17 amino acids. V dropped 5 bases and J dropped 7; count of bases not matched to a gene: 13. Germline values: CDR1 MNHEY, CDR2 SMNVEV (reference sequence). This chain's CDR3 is CASSPNFGTGGAYTQYF. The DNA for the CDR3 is TGTGCCAGCAGTCCAAACTTCGGGACAGGGGGCGCTTATACGCAGTATTTT.

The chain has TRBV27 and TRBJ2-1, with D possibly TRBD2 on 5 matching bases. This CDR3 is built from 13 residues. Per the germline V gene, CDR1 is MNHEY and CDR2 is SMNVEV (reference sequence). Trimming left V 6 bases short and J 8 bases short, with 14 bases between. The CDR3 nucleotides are TGTGCCAGCAGCCGGGGTTCGGTGTATGAGCAGTTCTTC. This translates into CASSRGSVYEQFF.

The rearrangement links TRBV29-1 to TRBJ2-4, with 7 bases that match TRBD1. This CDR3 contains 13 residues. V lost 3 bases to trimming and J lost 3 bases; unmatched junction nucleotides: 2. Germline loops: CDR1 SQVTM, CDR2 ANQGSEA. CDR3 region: CSVDDRDKNIQYF. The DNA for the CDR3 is TGCAGCGTTGATGACAGGGACAAAAACATTCAGTACTTC. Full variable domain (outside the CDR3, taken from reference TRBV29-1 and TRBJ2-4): SAVISQKPSRDICQRGTSLTIQCQVDSQVTMMFWYRQQPGQSLTLIATANQGSEATYESGFVIDKFPISRPNLTFSTLTVSNMSPEDSSIYLCSVDDRDKNIQYFGAGTRLSVL.

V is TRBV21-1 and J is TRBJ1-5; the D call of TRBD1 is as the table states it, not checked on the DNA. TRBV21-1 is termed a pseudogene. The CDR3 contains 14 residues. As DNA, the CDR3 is TGTGCCGCCACAGAGCTCATAACCAATCAGCCCCAGCATTTT. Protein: CAATELITNQPQHF.

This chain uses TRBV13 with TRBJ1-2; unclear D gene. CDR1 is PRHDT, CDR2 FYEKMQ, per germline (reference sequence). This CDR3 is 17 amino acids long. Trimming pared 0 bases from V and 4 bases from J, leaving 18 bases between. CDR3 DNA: TGTGCCAGCAGCTTAGGAATGTCCCAAACGATACCCTATGGCTACACCTTC. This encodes CASSLGMSQTIPYGYTF. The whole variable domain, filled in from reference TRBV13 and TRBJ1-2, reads AAGVIQSPRHLIKEKRETATLKCYPIPRHDTVYWYQQGPGQDPQFLISFYEKMQSDKGSIPDRFSAQQFSDYHSELNMSSLELGDSALYFCASSLGMSQTIPYGYTFGSGTRLTVV.

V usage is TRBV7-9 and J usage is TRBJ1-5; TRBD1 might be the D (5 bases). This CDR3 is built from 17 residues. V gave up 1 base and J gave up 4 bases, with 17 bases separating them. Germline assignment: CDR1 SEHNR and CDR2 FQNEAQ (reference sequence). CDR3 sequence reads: CASSLEGVGNSNQPQHF. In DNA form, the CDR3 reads TGTGCCAGCAGCTTAGAAGGGGTTGGAAATAGTAATCAGCCCCAGCATTTT.